This TCR beta chain is from a study of blood T cells in healthy people across ages. Study in general: Template switching retrieved approximately one barcoded beta molecule for each two T cells.

Samples each yielded at least 5 micrograms of total RNA. Then a second PCR, running roughly 6 to 11 cycles, was carried out with a sample-barcoded 5' primer and a J-beta primer mix. TCRdb re-called the 5' RACE reads through MiXCR, storing one row per CDR3 protein. Among around 780,000 distinct CDR3 sequences, roughly 50% were seen once, and the ten largest hold under 30%. Study outcomes and limitations: It was held that diversity estimates obtained from one million T cells represented underestimates. Reliance upon unsorted PBMCs precluded definitive naive versus antigen-experienced comparison.

About this clonotype: Its antigen is still unknown. One end of the junction does not line up with germline, which may come from a read error.

Germline lookup yields CDR1 MNHEY and CDR2 SVGEGT. The CDR3 extends over 18 amino acids. J is TRBJ2-1 and V is TRBV6-2 or TRBV6-3; TRBD1 might be the D (6 bases). The sample consisted of blood. The clonotype originates from a man aged 35 to 55 in good health. The CDR3 here is CASSYTGEGRGGDNGQFF. As DNA, the CDR3 is TGTGCCAGCAGTTACACGGGCGAGGGCCGGGGTGGGGACAATGGGCAGTTCTTC.